Below, 30 T cell receptor beta chains from the same sample are listed, as sequenced in a study of patients and donors after allogeneic stem cell transplantation. TCRdb fed the RT-PCR reads into MiXCR, producing one record per CDR3 protein. Of roughly 250,000 distinct CDR3 sequences listed, roughly an eighth are singletons. Material: blood, either unsorted or a sorted T cell fraction (not recorded which). These receptors originate from a human donor who was either an allogeneic HSCT recipient or a stem cell or donor lymphocyte infusion donor (not recorded which). It is not recorded whose cells these are; they may come from a transplant donor.

This clonotype was counted between two and nine times. The rearrangement links TRBV2 to TRBJ1-1; TRBD1 matches at 8 bases. Germline values: CDR1 SNHLY, CDR2 FYNNEI. The CDR3 loop spans 15 amino acids. J lost 5 bases, V lost 4 bases, and 9 bases had no gene match. CDR3 sequence reads: CASSAIRGRITEAFF. The CDR3 coding sequence is TGTGCCAGCAGTGCTATCAGGGGGCGAATTACTGAAGCTTTCTTT. Full variable domain (outside the CDR3, taken from reference TRBV2 and TRBJ1-1): EPEVTQTPSHQVTQMGQEVILRCVPISNHLYFYWYRQILGQKVEFLVSFYNNEISEKSEIFDDQFSVERPDGSNFTLKIRSTKLEDSAMYFCASSAIRGRITEAFFGQGTRLTVV.

A single count supports this clonotype. This chain joins TRBV15 and TRBJ1-4; 9 bases match TRBD1. The CDR3 has 18 amino acids. With 4 bases clipped from V and 8 bases from J, the junction kept 17 bases outside the gene matches. Germline CDR1 is LNHNV and CDR2 is YYDKDF (reference sequence). This CDR3 is CATSTPGTGLRGGEKLFF. The CDR3 coding sequence is TGTGCCACCAGCACTCCCGGGACAGGGCTGAGAGGAGGGGAAAAACTGTTTTTT.

This clonotype was seen at least ten times. DNA for the CDR3: TGTGCCAGCAGTGAACTGAATGAGCAGTTCTTC. Translated: CASSELNEQFF. The chain has TRBV6-6 and TRBJ2-1, with unresolved D. Germline V gene lookup returns CDR1 MNHNY and CDR2 SVGAGI (reference sequence). The V end was cut by 5 bases, the J end by 7 bases, with 6 bases between. This CDR3 spans 11 amino acids.

The table lists this clonotype with many counts. The J gene is TRBJ2-7, the V gene TRBV7-2; the D gene is possibly TRBD2 (5 bases). V was shortened by 5 bases and J by 3 bases, with 17 bases between the two germline ends. The CDR3 sequence is 15 residues long. CDR1 and CDR2 (germline): SGHTA, FQGNSA. The CDR3 is CASSAPGMADYEQYF. CDR3 DNA: TGTGCCAGCAGCGCCCCCGGGATGGCCGACTACGAGCAGTACTTC.

The rearrangement joins TRBV20-1 to TRBJ1-2; 7 bases match TRBD1. In germline, CDR1 is DFQATT, CDR2 SNEGSKA (reference sequence). There are 14 residues in the CDR3. The junction had 10 bases not matched to a gene; V was cut back by 0 bases and J by 9 bases. The chain's CDR3 is CSARDLQGVDRYTF. For the CDR3, the DNA is TGCAGTGCTAGAGATCTTCAGGGGGTTGATCGCTACACCTTC.

V is TRBV6-1 and J is TRBJ2-1; tentative D call: TRBD1 (7 bases). Germline V lookup: CDR1 MNHNS, CDR2 SASEGT. The CDR3 length is 14 residues. V gave up 3 bases and J gave up 6 bases, with 12 bases separating them. The CDR3 reads CASSDGQGGNEQFF. The CDR3 coding sequence is TGTGCCAGCAGTGACGGGCAGGGGGGCAATGAGCAGTTCTTC.

This clonotype was picked up a small number of times. The chain couples TRBV6-1 to TRBJ2-7; TRBD1 matches at 9 bases. Germline trimming cut 8 bases from V and 5 bases from J; bases unmatched to any gene: 10. Germline values: CDR1 MNHNS, CDR2 SASEGT. The CDR3 is 14 amino acids. CDR3 DNA: TGTGCCAGCCAACGCGGGGACAGGGCGGACGAGCAGTACTTC. Translated: CASQRGDRADEQYF.

This clonotype has a handful of counts. This chain joins TRBV6-1 and TRBJ2-5, with 10 bases matching TRBD2. CDR3 size: 14 residues. J gave up 2 bases and V 6 bases, and 3 bases lay outside the gene matches. Germline CDR1 is MNHNS and CDR2 is SASEGT. The CDR3 loop is CASRGAGGQETQYF. The CDR3, as DNA: TGTGCCAGCAGGGGAGCGGGGGGGCAAGAGACCCAGTACTTC.

This chain uses TRBV5-6 with TRBJ2-2; D is possibly TRBD2 (5 bases). The germline gives CDR1 SGHDT, CDR2 YYEEEE. The CDR3 contains 18 residues. Trimming shortened V by 2 bases and J by 0 bases, and 17 bases separated the two germline ends. In nucleotides, the CDR3 is TGTGCCAGCAGCTTTCGATCTGGGCGGGTGGCGAACACCGGGGAGCTGTTTTTT. This encodes CASSFRSGRVANTGELFF.

There are a few counts of this clonotype. The rearrangement uses TRBV29-1 and TRBJ2-7; TRBD1 agrees at 9 bases. CDR1 is SQVTM and CDR2 is ANQGSEA in the germline V gene. V lost 2 bases and J lost 3; bases outside the gene matches: 5. CDR3 length: 14 residues. CDR3 region: CSVEPRTGVYEQYF. DNA for the CDR3: TGCAGCGTTGAACCCCGGACAGGGGTCTACGAGCAGTACTTC.

The CDR3 spells CASSVAVLAPQETQYF. CDR3 in DNA: TGTGCCAGCAGCGTAGCGGTACTAGCACCCCAAGAGACCCAGTACTTC. The rearrangement joins TRBV9 to TRBJ2-5; perhaps TRBD2 as D (6 bases). CDR1 SGDLS and CDR2 YYNGEE come from the germline V gene. V lost 0 bases and J 1 base, leaving 13 bases between the germline ends. The CDR3 is 16 amino acids.

This clonotype was picked up a small number of times. This rearrangement joins TRBV7-9 to TRBJ1-6, with D maybe TRBD1 (6 bases). Germline lookup yields CDR1 SEHNR and CDR2 FQNEAQ (reference sequence). The ends were cut back, 4 bases at V and 5 bases at J, with 15 bases in the middle. CDR3 length: 16 residues. This CDR3 is CASSSKPGHNNSPLHF. The CDR3 DNA reads as TGTGCCAGCAGCTCGAAGCCGGGACACAATAATTCACCCCTCCACTTT.

This chain links TRBV15 with TRBJ2-3, with TRBD2 matching 11 bases. CDR3 size: 16 residues. Per germline, CDR1 LNHNV and CDR2 YYDKDF (reference sequence). J gave up 1 base and V 0 bases, and 0 bases lay outside the gene matches. The CDR3 nucleotides read TGTGCCACCAGCAGAGAGGGACTAGCGGGCACAGATACGCAGTATTTT. It codes for CATSREGLAGTDTQYF.

The chain is built from TRBV28 and TRBJ2-3; D is ambiguous. The CDR3 contains 15 residues. With 5 bases removed from V and 4 bases from J, the gap between germline ends came to 16 bases. The germline CDR1 and CDR2 sequences are MDHEN and SYDVKM. The DNA for the CDR3 is TGTGCCAGCAGTCTCCTAATAGGGCCCGCAGATACGCAGTATTTT. Residues: CASSLLIGPADTQYF.

This clonotype was seen a few times. The chain has TRBV4-3 and TRBJ1-2; D is unresolved. Germline V gene sequence: CDR1 LGHNA, CDR2 YSLEER. The V and J ends lost 5 bases and 4 bases respectively, with 8 bases between them. The CDR3 covers 12 residues. This chain's CDR3 is CASSMTGYGYTF. CDR3 nucleotides: TGCGCCAGCAGCATGACGGGCTATGGCTACACCTTC.

The chain combines TRBV20-1 with TRBJ2-5, with 14 bases aligning to TRBD2. The CDR3 loop spans 17 amino acids. Trimming took 5 bases from V and 2 from J; bases not matched to a gene: 10. Germline-derived CDR1 and CDR2 are DFQATT and SNEGSKA (reference sequence). The CDR3 spells CSADVGTSGGGQETQYF. CDR3 DNA sequence: TGCAGTGCTGACGTCGGGACTAGCGGGGGTGGACAAGAGACCCAGTACTTC.

The chain couples TRBV10-3 to TRBJ2-1, with 8 bases aligning to TRBD2. CDR1 and CDR2 from the germline V gene are ENHRY and SYGVKD. Germline trimming cut 5 bases from V and 7 bases from J; bases unmatched to any gene: 1. The length of the CDR3 is 12 residues. As DNA, the CDR3 is TGTGCCATCAGTACTAGCGGTAATGAGCAGTTCTTC. Translating it yields CAISTSGNEQFF.

This clonotype turned up a few times. This chain links TRBV10-3 with TRBJ2-3; no clear D gene. Germline CDR1 reads ENHRY; CDR2 reads SYGVKD. V lost 0 bases, J lost 6 bases, and 13 bases lay in between. This CDR3 has 15 residues. In nucleotides, the CDR3 is TGTGCCATCAGTGAGTCGTTGACCACACAGGATACGCAGTATTTT. This codes for CAISESLTTQDTQYF.

This clonotype showed up many times. The chain carries TRBV7-9 and TRBJ2-7, with 8 bases matching TRBD1. CDR3 size: 15 residues. V dropped 5 bases and J dropped 4; count of bases not matched to a gene: 10. CDR1 and CDR2 from the germline V gene are SEHNR and FQNEAQ (reference sequence). In nucleotides, the CDR3 is TGTGCCAGCAGCATCCCGGGACAGGCGATTTACGAGCAGTACTTC. Encoded protein: CASSIPGQAIYEQYF.

This clonotype was detected a few times. The J gene is TRBJ2-7, the V gene TRBV27, with D maybe TRBD2 (6 bases). Germline CDR1 reads MNHEY; CDR2 reads SMNVEV (reference sequence). V was cut by 1 base and J by 6 bases, with 13 bases left in between. The CDR3 runs to 14 residues. This chain's CDR3 is CASSLFPSAVEQYF. CDR3 nucleotide sequence: TGTGCCAGCAGTTTATTCCCTAGCGCAGTCGAGCAGTACTTC.

This clonotype was seen more than once but under ten times. The chain uses TRBV5-1 and TRBJ2-7; 7 bases agree with TRBD1. The V gene's germline CDR1 is SGHRS and CDR2 YFSETQ. CDR3 length: 15 residues. V dropped 4 bases and J dropped 5; count of bases not matched to a gene: 12. CDR3 sequence: CASSGEDRDGDEQYF. The CDR3 DNA sequence: TGCGCCAGCAGCGGGGAAGACAGGGATGGCGACGAGCAGTACTTC.

This clonotype has only a few counts. This sequence joins TRBV19 and TRBJ1-2, with 10 bases aligning to TRBD1. Germline CDR1 reads LNHDA; CDR2 reads SQIVND (reference sequence). This CDR3 spans 14 amino acids. The V and J ends lost 11 bases and 4 bases, in that order; junction bases with no gene match: 10. The CDR3 loop reads CAAQPGTGAYGYTF. CDR3 nucleotide sequence: TGTGCCGCCCAGCCCGGGACAGGGGCCTATGGCTACACCTTC.

This clonotype was found a few times. The CDR3 sequence is CSVALGANVLTF. CDR3 sequence (DNA): TGCAGCGTCGCTCTCGGGGCCAACGTCCTGACTTTC. V usage is TRBV29-1 and J usage is TRBJ2-6; no definite D call. The CDR3 consists of 12 residues. V lost 6 bases and J 4 bases, leaving 7 bases between the germline ends. The germline gives CDR1 SQVTM, CDR2 ANQGSEA.

J is TRBJ2-4 and V is TRBV12-3 or TRBV12-4; 11 positions agree with TRBD2. There are 14 residues in the CDR3. The J segment lost 7 bases and the V segment lost 5 bases, leaving 4 bases of the junction unmatched. In nucleotides, the CDR3 is TGTGCCAGCAGTCTTAGCGGGAGGGGGAACATTCAGTACTTC. It yields the protein CASSLSGRGNIQYF.

This rearrangement joins TRBV5-4 to TRBJ2-5, with 7 bases identical to TRBD2. The germline gives CDR1 SGHNT, CDR2 YYREEE (reference sequence). V lost 0 bases and J lost 3; bases outside the gene matches: 5. The CDR3 has 15 residues. CDR3: CASSLELAQEETQYF. The CDR3 DNA sequence: TGTGCCAGCAGCTTGGAACTAGCGCAAGAAGAGACCCAGTACTTC. Full variable domain (remainder filled in from reference TRBV5-4 and TRBJ2-5): ETGVTQSPTHLIKTRGQQVTLRCSSQSGHNTVSWYQQALGQGPQFIFQYYREEENGRGNFPPRFSGLQFPNYSSELNVNALELDDSALYLCASSLELAQEETQYFGPGTRLLVL.

The rearrangement links TRBV15 to TRBJ1-6; D possibly corresponds to TRBD1 (5 bases). V was clipped by 3 bases and J by 5 bases, with 11 bases between them. The CDR3 loop spans 15 amino acids. Germline CDR1 LNHNV, CDR2 YYDKDF (reference sequence). The CDR3 DNA sequence: TGTGCCACCAGCAGGACGACGGGGGATAATTCACCCCTCCACTTT. It codes for CATSRTTGDNSPLHF.

This clonotype was found many times. This sequence joins TRBV19 and TRBJ2-7; tentatively, D is TRBD2 (5 bases). V lost 5 bases to trimming and J lost 6 bases, with 20 bases between them. Germline V CDR1 and CDR2: LNHDA, SQIVND (reference sequence). The CDR3 totals 15 residues. The CDR3 sequence is CASSPRRGAPPEQYF. Written as DNA, the CDR3 is TGTGCCAGTAGTCCCCGACGGGGAGCCCCCCCCGAGCAGTACTTC. Full variable domain (rest looked up from reference TRBV19 and TRBJ2-7): DGGITQSPKYLFRKEGQNVTLSCEQNLNHDAMYWYRQDPGQGLRLIYYSQIVNDFQKGDIAEGYSVSREKKESFPLTVTSAQKNPTAFYLCASSPRRGAPPEQYFGPGTRLTVT.

This clonotype was seen at least ten times. The chain couples TRBV7-6 to TRBJ2-2, with TRBD1 matching 9 bases. The germline V gene encodes CDR1 SGHVS and CDR2 FNYEAQ. CDR3 size: 16 residues. V lost 5 bases to trimming and J lost 7 bases; unmatched junction nucleotides: 11. CDR3 sequence reads: CASSRPPQGAGGELFF. The DNA of the CDR3 is TGTGCCAGCAGCCGCCCCCCACAGGGGGCTGGCGGGGAGCTGTTTTTT.

The chain couples TRBV28 to TRBJ2-6; 7 positions agree with TRBD2. There are 16 residues in the CDR3. V dropped 7 bases and J dropped 3; count of bases not matched to a gene: 9. Looked up from germline, CDR1 is MDHEN and CDR2 is SYDVKM. CDR3: CASISVGGNGANVLTF. The CDR3, as DNA: TGTGCCAGCATCTCAGTGGGAGGGAATGGGGCCAACGTCCTGACTTTC.

This clonotype showed up just a few times. The V gene is TRBV12-3 or TRBV12-4, the J gene TRBJ1-4; D uncertain. The V end lost 3 bases, the J end lost 5 bases, and 10 bases lay between the germline ends. CDR3 size: 14 residues. The CDR3 spells CASSFQQKNEKLFF. In nucleotides, the CDR3 is TGTGCCAGCAGTTTCCAGCAAAAGAATGAAAAACTGTTTTTT.